There are many counts of the clone carrying this T cell receptor beta chain. The data derive from a study of neurological immune-mediated disorders. TCRdb used MiXCR to reprocess the 5' RACE reads, holding one entry per CDR3 protein. The sample has over 70,000 distinct CDR3 sequences, more than 8.5% seen once. Documented time point: longitudinal time-point 1 (baseline). This TCR derives from a young man in good health. Sample: PBMCs.

The CDR3 coding sequence is TGTGCCAGCAGGACTAGCGGGAGGGGGTATGAGCAGTTCTTC. Translating gives CASRTSGRGYEQFF. V usage is TRBV6-2 or TRBV6-3 and J usage is TRBJ2-1, with 14 bases aligning to TRBD2. The V gene end was trimmed by 6 bases and the J gene end by 8 bases; junction bases not matched to a gene: 3. Germline V gene lookup returns CDR1 MNHEY and CDR2 SVGEGT. This CDR3 is built from 14 residues.